The 24 T cell receptor beta chains below were found in one sample sequenced in a study of OX40 agonist ivuxolimab in advanced cancers. Data came from immunoSEQ multiplex PCR; TCRdb stores just in-frame clones and leaves some out. This sample has 48,000 or so clones, with 85% to 90% found just once. The sequenced sample was CD4+ or CD8+ T cells sorted from blood, obtained in a trial of the OX40 agonist ivuxolimab. The source of these receptors is an adult with an advanced solid tumor such as melanoma, head and neck, liver or kidney cancer.

The chain joins TRBV4-3 to TRBJ2-5; D is uncertain. The DNA end is a closer match to TRBJ2-7, so the J assignment may be wrong. CDR1 and CDR2 from the germline V gene are LGHNA and YSLEER. This CDR3 spans 16 amino acids. CDR3 protein: CASSQDTIASFYEQYF. Here the CDR3 DNA reads TGCGCCAGCAGCCAAGACACGATAGCTTCCTTCTACGAGCAGTACTTC.

This clone is a singleton in its sample. The chain joins TRBV11-2 to TRBJ2-1; 13 bases align to TRBD2. The CDR3 covers 18 residues. Germline lookup yields CDR1 SGHAT and CDR2 FQNNGV. J lost 3 bases, V lost 5 bases, and 10 bases had no gene match. CDR3 protein: CASSLTRLAGGIYNEQFF. The CDR3 DNA reads TGTGCCAGCAGCCTCACCAGACTAGCGGGAGGCATCTACAATGAGCAGTTCTTC.

V usage is TRBV12-5 and J usage is TRBJ1-4; D may be TRBD1 (5 bases). Germline V gene sequence: CDR1 LGHNT, CDR2 FRNRAP. The CDR3 is 14 residues long. V lost 6 bases to trimming and J lost 7 bases, with 15 bases between them. CDR3 protein: CASGPGTRGEKLFF. CDR3 DNA sequence: TGTGCTAGTGGCCCCGGGACGAGGGGTGAAAAACTGTTTTTT.

This sequence joins TRBV5-1 and TRBJ2-3; unclear D gene. The CDR3 contains 12 residues. V was shortened by 0 bases and J by 6 bases, with 5 bases between the two germline ends. CDR1 is SGHRS and CDR2 is YFSETQ in the germline V gene. In nucleotides, the CDR3 is TGCGCCAGCAGCTTGGACGGGGATACGCAGTATTTT. Translation gives CASSLDGDTQYF.

The chain carries TRBV5-1 and TRBJ1-5; no firm D call. The V end lost 0 bases, the J end lost 0 bases, and 10 bases lay between the germline ends. The CDR3 length is 16 residues. Germline V gives CDR1 SGHRS, CDR2 YFSETQ. This CDR3 reads CASSLEGVDSNQPQHF. DNA for the CDR3: TGCGCCAGCAGCTTGGAAGGCGTCGATAGCAATCAGCCCCAGCATTTT.

This chain uses TRBV5-1 with TRBJ2-3; 9 bases align to TRBD1. V gave up 4 bases and J gave up 2 bases; unmatched junction bases: 8. CDR1 and CDR2 (germline): SGHRS, YFSETQ. The CDR3 extends over 16 amino acids. DNA for the CDR3: TGCGCCAGCAGCCTATCCACAGGGGGCTACACAGATACGCAGTATTTT. Its translation: CASSLSTGGYTDTQYF.

In this sample, this clone turned up once. The chain joins TRBV7-2 to TRBJ2-1; no clear D gene. CDR3 size: 16 residues. V gave up 6 bases and J gave up 5 bases, with 20 bases separating them. Germline CDR1 and CDR2: SGHTA and FQGNSA. The CDR3 protein is CASRYYNGVGDNEQFF. CDR3 nucleotide sequence: TGTGCCAGCAGATACTATAACGGAGTTGGCGACAATGAGCAGTTCTTC.

The chain links TRBV19 to TRBJ2-7; 10 bases line up with TRBD1. With 8 bases clipped from V and 2 bases from J, the junction kept 6 bases outside the gene matches. The CDR3 contains 14 residues. CDR1 is LNHDA, CDR2 SQIVND, per germline (reference sequence). CDR3 DNA: TGTGCCAGTCGCCGGACAGGGGGGGCCTACGAGCAGTACTTC. Translation gives CASRRTGGAYEQYF. The full variable domain, with the rest looked up from reference TRBV19 and TRBJ2-7, is DGGITQSPKYLFRKEGQNVTLSCEQNLNHDAMYWYRQDPGQGLRLIYYSQIVNDFQKGDIAEGYSVSREKKESFPLTVTSAQKNPTAFYLCASRRTGGAYEQYFGPGTRLTVT.

This chain connects TRBV4-2 to TRBJ2-7; 10 bases match TRBD2. The length of the CDR3 is 15 residues. V was clipped by 0 bases and J by 5 bases; unmatched bases: 4. The germline V gene has CDR1 LGHNA and CDR2 YNFKEQ. This chain's CDR3 is CASSQELAGINEQYF. The CDR3 DNA sequence: TGTGCCAGCAGCCAAGAACTAGCGGGAATAAACGAGCAGTACTTC.

This sequence joins TRBV6-5 and TRBJ2-1; 14 bases agree with TRBD2. The ends lost 5 bases at V and 6 bases at J; junction bases unmatched: 3. In germline, CDR1 is MNHEY, CDR2 SVGAGI. The CDR3 spans 15 residues. CDR3 protein: CASSPGLAGGNEQFF. The CDR3 DNA reads TGTGCCAGCAGTCCCGGACTAGCGGGGGGCAATGAGCAGTTCTTC.

The gene calls are TRBV7-3 and TRBJ2-5; D is possibly TRBD1 or TRBD2 (5 bases each). The V and J ends lost 5 bases and 5 bases respectively, with 21 bases between them. CDR3 length: 16 amino acids. In germline, CDR1 is SGHTA, CDR2 FQGTGA. The CDR3 sequence is CASSQGAGNVAETQYF. In DNA form, the CDR3 reads TGTGCCAGCAGCCAAGGGGCCGGGAATGTTGCGGAGACCCAGTACTTC.

This clone was seen only a few times. The chain uses TRBV6-5 and TRBJ1-1, with 9 bases lining up with TRBD1. J was trimmed by 3 bases and V by 6 bases; bases with no gene match: 8. Germline lookup yields CDR1 MNHEY and CDR2 SVGAGI. This CDR3 has 15 residues. CDR3 in DNA: TGTGCCAGCAGAAGCCCCACAGGGGGCCACACTGAAGCTTTCTTT. This translates into CASRSPTGGHTEAFF.

This chain joins TRBV6-5 and TRBJ2-7; TRBD1 matches 7 bases. This CDR3 comprises 13 residues. V lost 6 bases and J lost 4; bases outside the gene matches: 6. Looked up from germline, CDR1 is MNHEY and CDR2 is SVGAGI. CDR3 sequence (DNA): TGTGCCAGCAGACGGGACAGAGGTTACGAGCAGTACTTC. Translation: CASRRDRGYEQYF.

The rearrangement joins TRBV2 to TRBJ2-1; D may match TRBD1 or TRBD2 (5 bases each). The CDR3 covers 15 residues. Germline CDR1 and CDR2: SNHLY and FYNNEI. The germline V and J ends were trimmed by 2 bases and 5 bases, with 13 bases remaining between them. The CDR3: CASSELWGKNNEQFF. The CDR3 DNA reads TGTGCCAGCAGTGAACTGTGGGGGAAAAACAATGAGCAGTTCTTC.

The J gene is TRBJ2-1, the V gene TRBV5-1; 10 bases map to TRBD2. CDR3 length: 16 amino acids. Germline V lookup: CDR1 SGHRS, CDR2 YFSETQ. V lost 1 base to trimming and J lost 7 bases; unmatched junction nucleotides: 8. CDR3 region: CASSLRVAGGLNEQFF. The CDR3 DNA sequence: TGCGCCAGCAGCTTGAGGGTAGCGGGAGGCCTAAATGAGCAGTTCTTC.

This sequence joins TRBV29-1 and TRBJ2-4; D call uncertain. The V gene's germline CDR1 is SQVTM and CDR2 ANQGSEA. CDR3 length: 14 residues. The ends were cut back, 2 bases at V and 0 bases at J, with 8 bases in the middle. Here the CDR3 reads CSVEQRLAKNIQYF. The CDR3, as DNA: TGCAGCGTTGAACAGCGTTTAGCCAAAAACATTCAGTACTTC.

The rearrangement joins TRBV5-1 to TRBJ2-1, with 7 bases fitting TRBD2. Germline V CDR1 and CDR2: SGHRS, YFSETQ. The junction had 2 bases not matched to a gene; V was cut back by 2 bases and J by 0 bases. This CDR3 is built from 15 residues. In nucleotides, the CDR3 is TGCGCCAGCAGCTTAGCGGGGAGCTCCTACAATGAGCAGTTCTTC. This encodes CASSLAGSSYNEQFF. The whole variable domain, remainder taken from reference TRBV5-1 and TRBJ2-1, is KAGVTQTPRYLIKTRGQQVTLSCSPISGHRSVSWYQQTPGQGLQFLFEYFSETQRNKGNFPGRFSGRQFSNSRSEMNVSTLELGDSALYLCASSLAGSSYNEQFFGPGTRLTVL.

The genes are TRBV9 and TRBJ1-5, with a weak D call TRBD1 (6 bases). V shed 3 bases and J shed 4 bases, with 11 bases lying between them. Germline V gene lookup returns CDR1 SGDLS and CDR2 YYNGEE. This CDR3 has 14 amino acids. This CDR3 is CASSGTGNNQPQHF. As DNA, the CDR3 is TGTGCCAGCAGCGGAACAGGGAATAATCAGCCCCAGCATTTT.

V usage is TRBV5-4 and J usage is TRBJ1-5; perhaps TRBD1 as D (6 bases). Looked up from germline, CDR1 is SGHNT and CDR2 is YYREEE (reference sequence). This CDR3 is built from 12 residues. V shed 4 bases and J shed 7 bases, with 9 bases lying between them. The CDR3, as DNA: TGTGCCAGCAGCGAACAGGGACAGCCCCAGCATTTT. Its translation is CASSEQGQPQHF.

As for this clone: Other DNA sequences in the same sample also yield this CDR3. The V call is TRBV6-5, the J call TRBJ1-4, with D hard to call. The CDR3 spans 11 residues. The V gene's germline CDR1 is MNHEY and CDR2 SVGAGI. V gave up 10 bases and J gave up 10 bases, with 13 bases separating them. The CDR3 DNA reads TGTGCCACCCTAGGACGGGGAAAACTGTTTTTT. Encoded protein: CATLGRGKLFF.

The chain uses TRBV5-4 and TRBJ1-1; a possible D gene is TRBD1 (6 bases). The CDR3 totals 15 residues. Trimming left V 4 bases short and J 1 base short, with 14 bases between. Per the germline V gene, CDR1 is SGHNT and CDR2 is YYREEE (reference sequence). CDR3 amino acids: CASSLAGGANTEAFF. DNA for the CDR3: TGTGCCAGCAGCCTTGCGGGGGGGGCGAACACTGAAGCTTTCTTT.

The V call is TRBV28, the J call TRBJ2-7; 9 bases are shared with TRBD2. CDR3 length: 14 amino acids. Trimming removed 3 bases from V and 5 bases from J; junction bases left unmatched: 5. CDR1 and CDR2 from the germline V gene are MDHEN and SYDVKM. CDR3 in amino acids: CASSLEAGGHEQYF. The CDR3 DNA is TGTGCCAGCAGTTTGGAAGCGGGGGGTCACGAGCAGTACTTC.

This chain uses TRBV29-1 with TRBJ2-5; possible D gene TRBD1, 5 bases. The CDR3 has 13 amino acids. CDR1 is SQVTM, CDR2 ANQGSEA, per germline. V lost 4 bases to trimming and J lost 0 bases, with 9 bases between them. CDR3 residues: CSVGGLYQETQYF. DNA of the CDR3: TGCAGCGTTGGGGGCCTGTACCAAGAGACCCAGTACTTC.

V is TRBV19 and J is TRBJ1-1; D ambiguous. The V end was cut by 3 bases, the J end by 1 base, with 6 bases between. CDR3 size: 13 residues. CDR1 and CDR2 (germline): LNHDA, SQIVND (reference sequence). This CDR3 is CASSINTNTEAFF. CDR3 nucleotides: TGTGCCAGTAGTATTAACACGAACACTGAAGCTTTCTTT.